This T cell receptor (beta chain) was observed in a study of blood T cell repertoires in COVID-19. Study at large: Researchers got acute and convalescent COVID-19 samples from the United States, Italy and Spain. In each case, the material was cDNA or gDNA derived from T cells, B-cell-depleted T cells, or PBMCs.

Authors' data handling: From reference gene primer amplification, estimates of nucleated cell counts were derived. The table came from immunoSEQ multiplex PCR; TCRdb's copy has only in-frame clones and leaves some out. D and trimming were read from the DNA, whereas the V and J calls and clone size are those reported in that table. The data show 150,000 to 160,000 clones, with about 90% seen just once and less than 0.6% held by the top ten. CDR1 SGHAT and CDR2 FQDESV come from the germline V gene (reference sequence). The CDR3 loop spans 16 amino acids. V was clipped by 2 bases and J by 3 bases; unmatched bases: 5.

This chain links TRBV11-1 with TRBJ2-2; 8 bases are a match to TRBD1. The sequenced sample was peripheral blood. This receptor was identified in a man in his forties or fifties with acute or convalescent COVID-19. Here the CDR3 reads CASSLLQGEDTGELFF. DNA of the CDR3: TGTGCCAGCAGCTTATTACAGGGGGAGGACACCGGGGAGCTGTTTTTT.